Shown below are 32 T cell receptor beta chains from a single sample sequenced in a study of blood T cell repertoires in COVID-19. The repertoire was sequenced with immunoSEQ multiplex PCR; TCRdb's copy has only in-frame clones and lacks some. There are roughly 110,000 clones in the sample; roughly 84% occur only once, and about 0.8% lies in the top ten. Specimen: peripheral blood. These receptors all stem from an older woman with acute or convalescent COVID-19.

The table lists this clone with a few counts. Other DNA sequences of this sample code for an identical CDR3. The chain links TRBV5-4 to TRBJ2-5, with D possibly being TRBD2 (7 bases). This CDR3 region has 15 residues. Looked up from germline, CDR1 is SGHNT and CDR2 is YYREEE (reference sequence). Trimming removed 0 bases at V and 5 bases at J, with 14 bases between. The CDR3 bases are TGTGCCAGCAGCTTGGATCAGGGGCGGGGGGAGACCCAGTACTTC. Amino acid sequence: CASSLDQGRGETQYF.

The table lists this clone with a few counts. The CDR3 region has the DNA TGTGCCAGCAGCCGCGACAGGGAATATGGCTACACCTTC. Amino acids: CASSRDREYGYTF. V is TRBV16 and J is TRBJ1-2, with 7 bases aligning to TRBD1. Germline V CDR1 and CDR2: KGHSY, FQNENV. This CDR3 spans 13 amino acids. With V trimmed by 4 bases and J by 5 bases, 4 bases remained unmatched.

The chain links TRBV3-1 (or the pseudogene TRBV3-2) to TRBJ2-3; 11 nucleotides match TRBD2. Germline loops: CDR1 LGHDT, CDR2 YNNKEL (reference sequence). CDR3 size: 14 residues. J lost 7 bases, V lost 3 bases, and 3 bases had no gene match. CDR3 sequence reads: CASSHTSGRNTQYF. The CDR3 nucleotides read TGTGCCAGCAGCCACACTAGCGGGAGAAATACGCAGTATTTT.

The chain links TRBV7-3 to TRBJ2-2, with 9 bases aligning to TRBD2. V trimming: 1 base; J trimming: 2 bases; junction bases outside the gene matches: 5. Germline CDR1 reads SGHTA; CDR2 reads FQGTGA. This CDR3 has 17 amino acids. CDR3 sequence: CASSLNGGRANTGELFF. In DNA, the CDR3 is TGTGCCAGCAGCTTAAACGGCGGGAGGGCCAACACCGGGGAGCTGTTTTTT.

The chain recombines TRBV12-3 or TRBV12-4 with TRBJ1-4; D may be TRBD1 (6 bases). V was cut by 6 bases and J by 12 bases, with 14 bases left in between. This CDR3 region has 12 residues. The CDR3 nucleotides are TGTGCCAGCAGCCTCACAGGGTTGGAACTGTTTTTT. The encoded protein is CASSLTGLELFF.

The chain joins TRBV7-9 to TRBJ1-5; the D gene is possibly TRBD1 (5 bases). This CDR3 comprises 15 residues. Germline-derived CDR1 and CDR2 are SEHNR and FQNEAQ (reference sequence). Deletions cut 5 bases from V and 2 bases from J, with 13 bases between. The DNA for the CDR3 is TGTGCCAGCAGCACCGCGGGGCTGGGCAATCAGCCCCAGCATTTT. Residues: CASSTAGLGNQPQHF.

The chain has TRBV2 and TRBJ2-1; TRBD1 matches at 11 bases. CDR1 is SNHLY and CDR2 is FYNNEI in the germline V gene. The V segment lost 4 bases and the J segment 8 bases; nucleotides outside the gene matches: 4. This CDR3 is 14 amino acids long. CDR3 coding DNA: TGTGCCAGCAGTGTAGGACAGGGGGCAGATGAGCAGTTCTTC. It yields the protein CASSVGQGADEQFF.

This rearrangement joins TRBV5-5 to TRBJ2-4; 8 bases fit TRBD2. Unmatched junction bases numbered 14, after V lost 6 bases and J lost 0 bases. The germline V gene encodes CDR1 SGHKS and CDR2 YYEKEE (reference sequence). This CDR3 comprises 18 residues. CDR3 in DNA: TGTGCCAGCACCATCACCACGGGAGGGCCTTTAGCCAAAAACATTCAGTACTTC. Its protein product is CASTITTGGPLAKNIQYF.

This rearrangement joins TRBV5-1 to TRBJ2-1, with TRBD1 identical over 10 bases. In germline, CDR1 is SGHRS, CDR2 YFSETQ. The CDR3 covers 15 residues. Trimming at V came to 0 bases and at J to 5 bases, leaving 2 bases not matched to a gene. In DNA form, the CDR3 reads TGCGCCAGCAGCTTGGCGGGACAGGGGAACAATGAGCAGTTCTTC. Its protein product is CASSLAGQGNNEQFF. The whole variable domain, filled in from reference TRBV5-1 and TRBJ2-1, reads KAGVTQTPRYLIKTRGQQVTLSCSPISGHRSVSWYQQTPGQGLQFLFEYFSETQRNKGNFPGRFSGRQFSNSRSEMNVSTLELGDSALYLCASSLAGQGNNEQFFGPGTRLTVL.

The J gene is TRBJ1-6, the V gene TRBV2; TRBD1 matches at 8 bases. Germline-derived CDR1 and CDR2 are SNHLY and FYNNEI. With 5 bases clipped from V and 12 bases from J, the junction kept 12 bases outside the gene matches. This CDR3 has 15 amino acids. The CDR3 spells CASSLNQFGQGPLHF. CDR3 nucleotides: TGTGCCAGCAGTCTTAACCAATTCGGACAGGGACCCCTCCACTTT.

This clone was observed once. Written as DNA, the CDR3 is TGTGCCAGCAGTGGCCCTATGGGCGGGAGGCTTGGGACCCAGTACTTC. Its protein product is CASSGPMGGRLGTQYF. The chain combines TRBV28 with TRBJ2-5; 8 bases fit TRBD2. CDR3 length: 16 residues. Germline loops: CDR1 MDHEN, CDR2 SYDVKM. After removal of 5 bases from V and 7 bases from J, the junction contained 15 bases not matched to a gene.

The chain combines TRBV9 with TRBJ1-6, with TRBD1 identical over 8 bases. With V trimmed by 0 bases and J by 9 bases, 5 bases remained unmatched. This CDR3 has 15 residues. The germline gives CDR1 SGDLS, CDR2 YYNGEE. In DNA form, the CDR3 reads TGTGCCAGCAGCGTAGAGGGACAGGTGATTTCACCCCTCCACTTT. This gives the protein CASSVEGQVISPLHF.

The rearrangement links TRBV19 to TRBJ1-5; no firm D call. The V gene lost 4 bases and the J gene lost 7 bases, with 11 bases spanning the gap. This CDR3 spans 13 amino acids. CDR1 LNHDA and CDR2 SQIVND come from the germline V gene (reference sequence). CDR3 bases: TGTGCCAGTAGTAGACAATCGCCCCAGCCCCAGCATTTT. This sequence encodes CASSRQSPQPQHF.

The J gene is TRBJ1-4, the V gene TRBV13; 8 nucleotides match TRBD1. The CDR3 length is 13 residues. With 7 bases clipped from V and 7 bases from J, the junction kept 5 bases outside the gene matches. Germline V CDR1 and CDR2: PRHDT, FYEKMQ (reference sequence). CDR3 coding DNA: TGTGCCAGCAACTTTGGACAGGGTGAAAAACTGTTTTTT. It yields the protein CASNFGQGEKLFF.

The chain links TRBV29-1 to TRBJ1-2; D gene uncertain. The CDR3 spans 12 residues. The ends were cut back, 7 bases at V and 8 bases at J, with 17 bases in the middle. CDR1 is SQVTM and CDR2 is ANQGSEA in the germline V gene. CDR3 DNA sequence: TGCAGCGGCGACTCCGGGGATGAAGGCTACACCTTC. Amino acids: CSGDSGDEGYTF.

CDR3 in amino acids: CASSSLAGPPEDTQYF. DNA for the CDR3: TGTGCCAGCAGTTCGTTAGCGGGTCCGCCGGAAGATACGCAGTATTTT. The chain combines TRBV6-5 with TRBJ2-3; 7 bases agree with TRBD2. From germline, CDR1 is MNHEY and CDR2 SVGAGI. There are 16 residues in the CDR3. V trimming: 4 bases; J trimming: 5 bases; junction bases outside the gene matches: 12.

The chain is built from TRBV7-2 and TRBJ2-1; 8 bases match TRBD2. V lost 6 bases to trimming and J lost 5 bases; unmatched junction nucleotides: 9. The CDR3 has 15 residues. CDR1 SGHTA and CDR2 FQGNSA come from the germline V gene. In DNA form, the CDR3 reads TGTGCCAGCAGACCGAGCGGGAGTATTAACAATGAGCAGTTCTTC. This encodes CASRPSGSINNEQFF. The full variable domain, with the rest looked up from reference TRBV7-2 and TRBJ2-1, is GAGVSQSPSNKVTEKGKDVELRCDPISGHTALYWYRQSLGQGLEFLIYFQGNSAPDKSGLPSDRFSAERTGGSVSTLTIQRTQQEDSAVYLCASRPSGSINNEQFFGPGTRLTVL.

Details on this clone: At one boundary the junction diverges from the germline segment, which might be a read error. CDR3 in DNA: TGTGCCAGCAGCACTACTCTTACAGGGTCGCACTTC. This gives the protein CASSTTLTGSHF. The chain links TRBV12-3 or TRBV12-4 to TRBJ2-7; possibly TRBD1 for D (6 bases). This CDR3 is built from 12 residues.

The rearrangement links TRBV18 to TRBJ2-3; no clear D. The V gene's germline CDR1 is KGHSH and CDR2 LQKENI. The CDR3 has 15 amino acids. The V end was cut by 2 bases, the J end by 1 base, with 10 bases between. CDR3 region: CASSPITVGTDTQYF. The CDR3 region has the DNA TGTGCCAGCTCACCAATCACGGTCGGCACAGATACGCAGTATTTT.

This sequence joins TRBV5-8 and TRBJ2-5; 12 positions match TRBD2. Germline V CDR1 and CDR2: SGHTS, YDEGEE. The CDR3 consists of 15 residues. The trim removed 4 bases at V and 2 bases at J, leaving 3 bases unmatched. The CDR3: CASSTLAGGQETQYF. CDR3 nucleotides: TGTGCCAGCAGCACCCTAGCGGGAGGGCAAGAGACCCAGTACTTC.

The chain links TRBV19 to TRBJ1-2; D is undetermined. Between the trimmed V and J ends, which lost 0 bases and 8 bases, there was a span of 16 bases. Per germline, CDR1 LNHDA and CDR2 SQIVND (reference sequence). The CDR3 consists of 15 residues. The CDR3 loop reads CASSIDPTAAGGYTF. CDR3 bases: TGTGCCAGTAGTATAGATCCCACTGCCGCGGGAGGCTACACCTTC. Full variable domain (outside the CDR3, taken from reference TRBV19 and TRBJ1-2): DGGITQSPKYLFRKEGQNVTLSCEQNLNHDAMYWYRQDPGQGLRLIYYSQIVNDFQKGDIAEGYSVSREKKESFPLTVTSAQKNPTAFYLCASSIDPTAAGGYTFGSGTRLTVV.

The rearrangement uses TRBV28 and TRBJ2-7; 11 nucleotides agree with TRBD1. The J segment lost 4 bases and the V segment lost 6 bases, leaving 8 bases of the junction unmatched. Per germline, CDR1 MDHEN and CDR2 SYDVKM. This CDR3 is 15 amino acids long. DNA for the CDR3: TGTGCCAGCAGGGGACAGGGGGTAGGGCTTTACGAGCAGTACTTC. Amino acid sequence: CASRGQGVGLYEQYF.

This clone turned up a few times. The genes are TRBV11-3 and TRBJ2-1; maybe TRBD2 (5 bases). The CDR3 extends over 11 amino acids. CDR1 SGHNT and CDR2 YENEEA come from the germline V gene. The V end lost 3 bases, the J end lost 10 bases, and 7 bases lay between the germline ends. CDR3 nucleotides: TGTGCCAGCAGCTTGGGGAGAGAGCAGTTCTTC. It specifies CASSLGREQFF.

This chain joins TRBV5-1 and TRBJ2-2, with TRBD1 matching over 11 bases. With 4 bases clipped from V and 4 bases from J, the junction kept 6 bases outside the gene matches. The CDR3 totals 16 residues. Germline V gene sequence: CDR1 SGHRS, CDR2 YFSETQ. CDR3 in amino acids: CASSAVGTGGTGELFF. The DNA of the CDR3 is TGCGCCAGCAGCGCCGTCGGGACAGGGGGCACCGGGGAGCTGTTTTTT.

The chain uses TRBV6-4 and TRBJ2-2; TRBD2 matches 12 bases. Trimming took 7 bases from V and 5 from J; bases not matched to a gene: 2. In germline, CDR1 is MRHNA, CDR2 SNTAGT. The CDR3 is 14 residues long. The CDR3 protein is CASKTSGSTGELFF. The CDR3 DNA is TGTGCCAGCAAGACTAGCGGGAGTACCGGGGAGCTGTTTTTT.

This clone turned up a few times. A junction boundary mismatches the germline segment, possibly from a read error. The chain uses TRBV3-1 (or the pseudogene TRBV3-2) and TRBJ1-4, with 9 bases fitting TRBD1. The germline V gene has CDR1 LGHDT and CDR2 YNNKEL (reference sequence). The CDR3 is 17 residues long. Here the CDR3 DNA reads TGTGCCAGCAGTGGCGAGTCCTCCGGGACAGGGACGGGGTACAGGGTTTTT. Protein product: CASSGESSGTGTGYRVF.

The gene calls are TRBV9 and TRBJ2-1, with TRBD1 matching 7 bases. The V segment lost 2 bases and the J segment 2 bases; nucleotides outside the gene matches: 4. Germline loops: CDR1 SGDLS, CDR2 YYNGEE. The CDR3 consists of 15 residues. The CDR3 protein is CASSVEGGAYNEQFF. For the CDR3, the DNA is TGTGCCAGCAGCGTTGAAGGGGGCGCCTACAATGAGCAGTTCTTC.

The CDR3: CASSLGGGAGTDTQYF. For the CDR3, the DNA is TGTGCCAGCAGCTTAGGAGGAGGGGCGGGCACAGATACGCAGTATTTT. The J gene is TRBJ2-3, the V gene TRBV7-3, with a weak D call TRBD2 (6 bases). This CDR3 spans 16 amino acids. Germline V gene data show CDR1 as SGHTA and CDR2 as FQGTGA. The V end was cut by 2 bases, the J end by 1 base, with 13 bases between. Complete variable domain (other parts from reference TRBV7-3 and TRBJ2-3): GAGVSQTPSNKVTEKGKYVELRCDPISGHTALYWYRQSLGQGPEFLIYFQGTGAADDSGLPNDRFFAVRPEGSVSTLKIQRTERGDSAVYLCASSLGGGAGTDTQYFGPGTRLTVL.

The chain uses TRBV5-1 and TRBJ2-6, with 7 bases aligning to TRBD1. This CDR3 region has 20 residues. The germline gives CDR1 SGHRS, CDR2 YFSETQ. Germline trimming cut 4 bases from V and 0 bases from J; bases unmatched to any gene: 16. CDR3 sequence reads: CASSTGQELDLLSGANVLTF. The CDR3 DNA follows: TGCGCCAGCAGCACCGGACAGGAGCTTGATCTTCTCTCTGGGGCCAACGTCCTGACTTTC.

The chain is built from TRBV19 and TRBJ1-1; possible D gene TRBD1, 5 bases. Trimming pared 6 bases from V and 4 bases from J, leaving 15 bases between. Per germline, CDR1 LNHDA and CDR2 SQIVND (reference sequence). The CDR3 length is 14 residues. For the CDR3, the DNA is TGTGCCAGTAGCTCAGGGACTCCGAGCACTGAAGCTTTCTTT. This encodes CASSSGTPSTEAFF.

The rearrangement uses TRBV6-2 or TRBV6-3 and TRBJ1-1, with 7 bases aligning to TRBD1. CDR3 length: 13 residues. After removal of 6 bases from V and 4 bases from J, the junction contained 5 bases not matched to a gene. Germline CDR1 and CDR2: MNHEY and SVGEGT. Here the CDR3 DNA reads TGTGCCAGCAGATACAGGGGTGGCACTGAAGCTTTCTTT. Protein sequence: CASRYRGGTEAFF.

This clone was found a few times. The CDR3, as DNA: TGTGCCAGCAGTGAAGGGGAGATTGAGCAGTTCTTC. Translated, it gives CASSEGEIEQFF. J is TRBJ2-1 and V is TRBV2; tentative D call: TRBD2 (5 bases). Germline assignment: CDR1 SNHLY and CDR2 FYNNEI. The V and J ends lost 1 base and 9 bases respectively, with 7 bases between them. CDR3 size: 12 residues. The complete variable domain, with remaining parts taken from reference TRBV2 and TRBJ2-1, reads EPEVTQTPSHQVTQMGQEVILRCVPISNHLYFYWYRQILGQKVEFLVSFYNNEISEKSEIFDDQFSVERPDGSNFTLKIRSTKLEDSAMYFCASSEGEIEQFFGPGTRLTVL.